The 24 T cell receptor beta chains below come from one sample, sequenced in a study of long-term antiretroviral therapy in people with HIV. Running of the v3.0 immunoSEQ assay took place at survey level. Generated by immunoSEQ multiplex PCR, the TCRdb table keeps only in-frame clones and is missing some. The sample consists of approximately 13,000 clones, roughly three quarters of them appearing once. The source material was unsorted PBMCs, sampled 0.5 years before starting antiretroviral therapy. The receptors were sampled from a woman aged 40 to 50 with HIV.

There are a few counts of this clone. Here the CDR3 reads CASVGFANNYGYTF. In nucleotides, the CDR3 is TGTGCCAGCGTGGGGTTCGCGAACAACTATGGCTACACCTTC. The genes are TRBV2 and TRBJ1-2; D unclear. CDR1 is SNHLY, CDR2 FYNNEI, per germline. Trimming pared 8 bases from V and 2 bases from J, leaving 15 bases between. The CDR3 contains 14 residues.

The genes are TRBV7-9 and TRBJ1-5; D call uncertain. V was clipped by 4 bases and J by 9 bases, with 16 bases between them. The CDR3 has 14 amino acids. Per the germline V gene, CDR1 is SEHNR and CDR2 is FQNEAQ (reference sequence). This chain's CDR3 is CASSYLSDGPPQHF. The CDR3 nucleotides are TGTGCCAGCAGCTATCTGTCGGACGGTCCGCCCCAGCATTTT.

This clone was counted once. V usage is TRBV19 and J usage is TRBJ1-5; a weak D match, TRBD1 (5 bases). CDR1 and CDR2 from the germline V gene are LNHDA and SQIVND (reference sequence). This CDR3 is built from 15 residues. V was shortened by 0 bases and J by 0 bases, with 6 bases between the two germline ends. This CDR3 is CASSIDRGSNQPQHF. The CDR3 region has the DNA TGTGCCAGTAGTATAGATAGGGGTAGCAATCAGCCCCAGCATTTT.

This clone came up a few times. This rearrangement joins TRBV12-5 to TRBJ2-7; no clear D gene. Trimming took 6 bases from V and 3 from J, leaving 9 bases between them. The germline gives CDR1 LGHNT, CDR2 FRNRAP. This CDR3 region has 12 residues. CDR3 loop: CASGYRNYEQYF. In nucleotides, the CDR3 is TGTGCTAGTGGCTACCGAAACTACGAGCAGTACTTC.

This clone appeared a single time. This chain uses TRBV10-3 with TRBJ2-1; D perhaps matches TRBD2 (5 bases). V was pared by 5 bases and J by 9 bases, with 8 bases between. The CDR3 totals 11 residues. Germline CDR1 is ENHRY and CDR2 is SYGVKD. CDR3 sequence: CAISPGSEQFF. For the CDR3, the DNA is TGTGCCATCAGTCCTGGGAGTGAGCAGTTCTTC.

The rearrangement uses TRBV7-2 and TRBJ1-1; no clear D gene. This CDR3 region has 13 residues. V lost 5 bases and J lost 1, with 8 bases in between. Germline V gene lookup returns CDR1 SGHTA and CDR2 FQGNSA. The CDR3 coding sequence is TGTGCCAGCAGCATCTGGGCGAACACTGAAGCTTTCTTT. Translating it yields CASSIWANTEAFF.

This sequence joins TRBV5-1 and TRBJ2-1; 8 bases line up with TRBD1. This CDR3 is 15 amino acids long. Germline V gene lookup returns CDR1 SGHRS and CDR2 YFSETQ. Trimming removed 2 bases from V and 4 bases from J; junction bases left unmatched: 5. CDR3 bases: TGCGCCAGCAGCTTTGGACAGGGATATTACAATGAGCAGTTCTTC. The encoded protein is CASSFGQGYYNEQFF.

V and J are TRBV6-6 and TRBJ2-5; D is uncertain. Germline V gene lookup returns CDR1 MNHNY and CDR2 SVGAGI (reference sequence). This CDR3 contains 11 residues. Trimming removed 2 bases at V and 4 bases at J, with 2 bases between. The CDR3 DNA reads as TGTGCCAGCAGTTACGGAGAGACCCAGTACTTC. Its protein product is CASSYGETQYF.

Written as DNA, the CDR3 is TGCGCCAGCAGCCAAGATCCGGGACAGGGGGACACTGAAGCTTTCTTT. Residues: CASSQDPGQGDTEAFF. The chain employs TRBV4-3 and TRBJ1-1; 11 positions match TRBD1. With V trimmed by 0 bases and J by 3 bases, 3 bases remained unmatched. There are 16 residues in the CDR3. Germline CDR1 LGHNA, CDR2 YSLEER.

This sequence joins TRBV4-1 and TRBJ2-7; TRBD2 might be the D (6 bases). This CDR3 contains 16 residues. Germline lookup yields CDR1 MGHRA and CDR2 YSYEKL. V lost 0 bases to trimming and J lost 5 bases, with 17 bases between them. The CDR3 DNA sequence: TGCGCCAGCAGCCAAGATAAGAGGCAGGGCGGGGACGAGCAGTACTTC. Its translation: CASSQDKRQGGDEQYF.

The chain links TRBV30 to TRBJ1-6; 7 bases are shared with TRBD1. The CDR3 has 13 amino acids. Losses at the gene ends were 5 bases for V and 7 bases for J; bases not matched to a gene: 5. Germline V gives CDR1 GTSNPN, CDR2 SVGIG (reference sequence). The CDR3 sequence: CAWGTGVNSPLHF. The CDR3 region has the DNA TGTGCCTGGGGAACAGGGGTAAATTCACCCCTCCACTTT.

This chain connects TRBV6-6 to TRBJ2-7; D is possibly TRBD2 (5 bases). V lost 4 bases to trimming and J lost 3 bases, with 13 bases between them. This CDR3 contains 14 residues. CDR1 and CDR2 from the germline V gene are MNHNY and SVGAGI (reference sequence). DNA for the CDR3: TGTGCCAGCAGTTGGGGAGACTCCTACTACGAGCAGTACTTC. It is translated as CASSWGDSYYEQYF.

This rearrangement joins TRBV27 to TRBJ2-7, with 9 bases that match TRBD2. Germline V gene sequence: CDR1 MNHEY, CDR2 SMNVEV (reference sequence). The V and J ends lost 6 bases and 3 bases, in that order; junction bases with no gene match: 12. The CDR3 runs 16 residues. This CDR3 reads CASRPTPYSGSYEQYF. The CDR3 bases are TGTGCCAGCAGGCCGACTCCCTATAGCGGGAGCTACGAGCAGTACTTC.

CDR3 nucleotide sequence: TGTGCCAGCAGCCCAGGACAGGGGATGAGCGGTGGCTACACCTTC. Its protein product is CASSPGQGMSGGYTF. The gene calls are TRBV7-8 and TRBJ1-2; TRBD1 matches at 9 bases. CDR1 is SGHVS and CDR2 is FQNEAQ in the germline V gene. CDR3 length equals 15 residues. The J segment lost 7 bases and the V segment lost 5 bases, leaving 11 bases of the junction unmatched.

The chain links TRBV29-1 to TRBJ2-7; 14 bases align to TRBD2. Germline V CDR1 and CDR2: SQVTM, ANQGSEA. The CDR3 sequence is 15 residues long. V shed 5 bases, J shed 5 bases, and the junction held 8 bases outside the gene matches. The CDR3: CSVLIGTSGSHEQYF. The DNA for the CDR3 is TGCAGCGTTCTTATCGGGACTAGCGGGAGCCACGAGCAGTACTTC.

The V gene is TRBV10-3, the J gene TRBJ1-1; 11 bases match TRBD1. With 0 bases clipped from V and 4 bases from J, the junction kept 1 base outside the gene matches. Germline CDR1 is ENHRY and CDR2 is SYGVKD. The CDR3 length is 15 residues. CDR3 protein: CAISESGQGGTEAFF. The CDR3 coding sequence is TGTGCCATCAGTGAGTCGGGACAGGGGGGCACTGAAGCTTTCTTT.

The J gene is TRBJ2-5, the V gene TRBV6-4; 14 nucleotides line up with TRBD2. Germline values: CDR1 MRHNA, CDR2 SNTAGT. J was trimmed by 5 bases and V by 5 bases; bases with no gene match: 4. This CDR3 contains 15 residues. The CDR3 DNA sequence: TGTGCCAGCAGTCCGGGACTAGCGGGAGTTGAGACCCAGTACTTC. This codes for CASSPGLAGVETQYF.

This sequence joins TRBV5-1 and TRBJ1-1; D gene unclear. Germline V gene data show CDR1 as SGHRS and CDR2 as YFSETQ. There are 16 residues in the CDR3. The V end was cut by 2 bases, the J end by 0 bases, with 14 bases between. The CDR3, as DNA: TGCGCCAGCAGCTTCAGTCCGGGTAGACTGAACACTGAAGCTTTCTTT. This translates into CASSFSPGRLNTEAFF.

The V gene is TRBV5-1, the J gene TRBJ1-1, with D tentatively TRBD1 (6 bases). Germline V gene sequence: CDR1 SGHRS, CDR2 YFSETQ. The ends were cut back, 3 bases at V and 6 bases at J, with 12 bases in the middle. The CDR3 totals 13 residues. CDR3 residues: CASSSGQISEAFF. DNA for the CDR3: TGCGCCAGCAGCTCTGGACAGATCTCTGAAGCTTTCTTT.

This clone appeared a few times. The chain uses TRBV18 and TRBJ1-3; weak D call: TRBD1 (5 bases). CDR1 is KGHSH, CDR2 LQKENI, per germline. V lost 1 base to trimming and J lost 5 bases, with 15 bases between them. This CDR3 region has 16 residues. This chain's CDR3 is CASSPQRQLLRNTIYF. CDR3 DNA sequence: TGTGCCAGCTCACCACAACGACAGTTGTTGAGAAACACCATATATTTT.

The chain couples TRBV5-4 to TRBJ1-5; D call uncertain. CDR3 length: 14 residues. V was cut by 4 bases and J by 0 bases, with 8 bases left in between. Germline lookup yields CDR1 SGHNT and CDR2 YYREEE (reference sequence). CDR3 bases: TGTGCCAGCAGCAGTGACAATAGCAATCAGCCCCAGCATTTT. Its protein product is CASSSDNSNQPQHF.

The chain links TRBV5-6 to TRBJ1-2; D gene uncertain. The CDR3 length is 13 residues. V was trimmed by 0 bases and J by 8 bases, leaving 11 bases between them. Germline values: CDR1 SGHDT, CDR2 YYEEEE. The CDR3 coding sequence is TGTGCCAGCAGCTTGGGGACGGTCTGGGGCTACACCTTC. Its protein product is CASSLGTVWGYTF.

The rearrangement uses TRBV19 and TRBJ2-7, with D perhaps assigned TRBD1 or TRBD2 (5 bases each). Per the germline V gene, CDR1 is LNHDA and CDR2 is SQIVND (reference sequence). The CDR3 has 15 amino acids. V was shortened by 3 bases and J by 4 bases, with 16 bases between the two germline ends. CDR3 sequence reads: CASSILYGAPYEQYF. The DNA for the CDR3 is TGTGCCAGTAGTATCCTATACGGGGCACCGTACGAGCAGTACTTC.

Only a few counts were recorded for this clone. CDR3 in amino acids: CASSIFSDQPQHF. CDR3 coding DNA: TGTGCCAGTAGTATCTTTAGTGATCAGCCCCAGCATTTT. This sequence joins TRBV19 and TRBJ1-5; D uncertain. The CDR3 is made up of 13 amino acids. Germline CDR1 reads LNHDA; CDR2 reads SQIVND (reference sequence). With 3 bases removed from V and 5 bases from J, the gap between germline ends came to 8 bases. Variable domain in full (rest from reference TRBV19 and TRBJ1-5): DGGITQSPKYLFRKEGQNVTLSCEQNLNHDAMYWYRQDPGQGLRLIYYSQIVNDFQKGDIAEGYSVSREKKESFPLTVTSAQKNPTAFYLCASSIFSDQPQHFGDGTRLSIL.